A single sample gave rise to the 4 T cell receptor beta chains below, sequenced in a study of blood T cell repertoires in COVID-19. Libraries were prepared by immunoSEQ multiplex PCR; TCRdb keeps only in-frame clonotypes and omits some of them. The table lists around 200,000 clones, approximately 75% of them singletons, with about 9% in the top ten. Sequencing was done on a sample of PBMCs or T cells enriched from blood (not recorded which). The receptors stem from a man between 40 and 49 years old who had recovered from COVID-19.

V is TRBV11-3 and J is TRBJ2-1, with 15 bases matching TRBD2. This CDR3 spans 18 amino acids. Germline assignment: CDR1 SGHNT and CDR2 YENEEA. The trim removed 5 bases at V and 5 bases at J, leaving 10 bases unmatched. CDR3 bases: TGTGCCAGCAGCCTTGGGACTAGCGGGAGGCAGGGTCACAATGAGCAGTTCTTC. Protein product: CASSLGTSGRQGHNEQFF.

The rearrangement links TRBV3-1 (or the pseudogene TRBV3-2) to TRBJ2-5; D ambiguous. The CDR3 extends over 14 amino acids. CDR1 and CDR2 (germline): LGHDT, YNNKEL (reference sequence). With 0 bases removed from V and 5 bases from J, the gap between germline ends came to 10 bases. As DNA, the CDR3 is TGTGCCAGCAGCCAAGATAGCCCCCTGGAGACCCAGTACTTC. This gives the protein CASSQDSPLETQYF.

The chain joins TRBV4-1 to TRBJ1-2; the match to TRBD1 covers 8 bases. Looked up from germline, CDR1 is MGHRA and CDR2 is YSYEKL. The CDR3 sequence is 17 residues long. J gave up 5 bases and V 0 bases, and 11 bases lay outside the gene matches. Here the CDR3 DNA reads TGCGCCAGCAGCCAAGATGTCTCGACAGGGGATCTTTATGGCTACACCTTC. Translated, it gives CASSQDVSTGDLYGYTF.

J is TRBJ1-2 and V is TRBV6-5; D not certain. The germline V gene encodes CDR1 MNHEY and CDR2 SVGAGI. V shed 0 bases and J shed 4 bases, with 12 bases lying between them. The CDR3 totals 15 residues. The chain's CDR3 is CASSYSGEPVYGYTF. The CDR3 DNA follows: TGTGCCAGCAGTTACTCCGGGGAGCCGGTCTATGGCTACACCTTC.